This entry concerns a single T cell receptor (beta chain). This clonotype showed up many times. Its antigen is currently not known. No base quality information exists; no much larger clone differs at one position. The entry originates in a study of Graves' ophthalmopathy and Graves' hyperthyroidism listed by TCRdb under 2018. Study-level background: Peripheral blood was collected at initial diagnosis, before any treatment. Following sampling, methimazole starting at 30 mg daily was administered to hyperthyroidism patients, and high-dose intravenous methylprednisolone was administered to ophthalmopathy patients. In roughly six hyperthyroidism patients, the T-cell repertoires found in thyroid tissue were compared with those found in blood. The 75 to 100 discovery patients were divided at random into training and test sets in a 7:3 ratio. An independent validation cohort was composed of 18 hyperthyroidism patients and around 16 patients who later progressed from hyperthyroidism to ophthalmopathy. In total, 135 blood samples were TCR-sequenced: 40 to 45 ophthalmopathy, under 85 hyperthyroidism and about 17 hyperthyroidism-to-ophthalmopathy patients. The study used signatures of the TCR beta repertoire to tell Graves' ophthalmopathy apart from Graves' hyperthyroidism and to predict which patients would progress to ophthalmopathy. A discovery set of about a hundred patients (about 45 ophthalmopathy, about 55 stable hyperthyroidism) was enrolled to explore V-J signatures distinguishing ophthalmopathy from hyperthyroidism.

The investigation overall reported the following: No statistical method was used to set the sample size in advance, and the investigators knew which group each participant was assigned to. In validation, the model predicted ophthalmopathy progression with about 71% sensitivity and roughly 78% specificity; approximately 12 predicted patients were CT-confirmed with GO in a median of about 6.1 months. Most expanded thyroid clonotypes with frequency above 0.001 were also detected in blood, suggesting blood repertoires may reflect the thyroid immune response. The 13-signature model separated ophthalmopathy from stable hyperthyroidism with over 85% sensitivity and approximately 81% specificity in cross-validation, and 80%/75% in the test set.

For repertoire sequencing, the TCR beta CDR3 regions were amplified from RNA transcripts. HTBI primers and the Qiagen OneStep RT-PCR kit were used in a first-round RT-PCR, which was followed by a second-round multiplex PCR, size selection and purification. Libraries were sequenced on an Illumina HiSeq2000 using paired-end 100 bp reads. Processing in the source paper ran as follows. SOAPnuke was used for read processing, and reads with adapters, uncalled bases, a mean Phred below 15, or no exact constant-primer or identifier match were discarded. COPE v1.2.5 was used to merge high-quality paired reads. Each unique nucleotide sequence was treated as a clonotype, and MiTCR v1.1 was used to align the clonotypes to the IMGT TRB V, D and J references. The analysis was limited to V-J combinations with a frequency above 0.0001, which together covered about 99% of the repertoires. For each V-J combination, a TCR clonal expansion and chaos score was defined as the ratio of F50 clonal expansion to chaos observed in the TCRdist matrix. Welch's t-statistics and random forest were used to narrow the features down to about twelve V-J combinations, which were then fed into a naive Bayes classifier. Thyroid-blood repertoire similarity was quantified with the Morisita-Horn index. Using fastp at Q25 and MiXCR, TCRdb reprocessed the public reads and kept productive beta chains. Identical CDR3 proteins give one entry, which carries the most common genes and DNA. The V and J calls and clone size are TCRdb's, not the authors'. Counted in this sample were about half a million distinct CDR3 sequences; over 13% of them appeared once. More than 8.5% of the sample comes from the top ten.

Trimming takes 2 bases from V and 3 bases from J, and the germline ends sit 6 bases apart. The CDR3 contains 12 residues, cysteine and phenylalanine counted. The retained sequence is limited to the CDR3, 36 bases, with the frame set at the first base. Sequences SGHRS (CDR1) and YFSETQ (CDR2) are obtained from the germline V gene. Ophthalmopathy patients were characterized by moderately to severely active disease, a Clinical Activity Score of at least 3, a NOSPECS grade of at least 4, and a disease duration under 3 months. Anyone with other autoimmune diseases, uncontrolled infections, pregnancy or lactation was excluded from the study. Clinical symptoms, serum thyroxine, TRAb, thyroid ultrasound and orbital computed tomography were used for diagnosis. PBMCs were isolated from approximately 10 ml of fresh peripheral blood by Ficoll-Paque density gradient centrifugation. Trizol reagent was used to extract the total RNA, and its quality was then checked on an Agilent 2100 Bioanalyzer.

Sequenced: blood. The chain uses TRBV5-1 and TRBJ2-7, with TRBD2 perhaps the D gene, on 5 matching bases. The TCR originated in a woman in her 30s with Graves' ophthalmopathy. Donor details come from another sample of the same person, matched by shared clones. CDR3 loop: CASSFEGYEQYF. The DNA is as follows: TGCGCCAGCAGCTTCGAGGGCTACGAGCAGTACTTC.